These T cell receptor beta chains were read from a single sample in a study of blood T cell repertoires in COVID-19. Profiled with immunoSEQ multiplex PCR; TCRdb holds only in-frame clones, not every one. The sample yields tens of thousands of clones, 80% to 90% seen once. Sample: peripheral blood. The receptors here all came from a woman at least 80 years old with active or convalescent COVID-19. CDR3s include the opening cysteine and the closing phenylalanine or tryptophan. Each record gives: V gene, J gene, D gene, clone size, CDR3 DNA, CDR3 protein. The D gene is left open where the match is weak. The size field is filled for only some rows; it gives once, few, many or a size class.

v_gene: TRBV19
j_gene: TRBJ1-5
d_gene: TRBD1
abundance: few
CDR3nt: TGTGCCAGTAGTGGGACAGGGGGTGTTCAGCCCCAGCATTTT
CDR3aa: CASSGTGGVQPQHF

v_gene: TRBV18
j_gene: TRBJ2-5
d_gene: NA
abundance: NA
CDR3nt: TGTGCCAGCTCACTCGGACAAAAAGAGACCCAGTACTTC
CDR3aa: CASSLGQKETQYF

v_gene: TRBV7-2
j_gene: TRBJ2-5
d_gene: NA
abundance: NA
CDR3nt: TGTGCCAGCAGCTTAGATGCGGGGCCCGGCACGGCCCAGTACTTC
CDR3aa: CASSLDAGPGTAQYF

v_gene: TRBV9
j_gene: TRBJ2-5
d_gene: NA
abundance: few
CDR3nt: TGTGCCAGCAGCGTCCAGGGGCGTCTCCAAGAGACCCAGTACTTC
CDR3aa: CASSVQGRLQETQYF

v_gene: TRBV14
j_gene: TRBJ1-1
d_gene: NA
abundance: NA
CDR3nt: TGTGCCAGCAGCTTCCCGGGAGTGAACACTGAAGCTTTCTTT
CDR3aa: CASSFPGVNTEAFF

v_gene: TRBV6-5
j_gene: TRBJ2-7
d_gene: NA
abundance: NA
CDR3nt: TGTGCCAGCACCGACTTCGAGCAGTACTTC
CDR3aa: CASTDFEQYF

v_gene: TRBV4-2
j_gene: TRBJ1-2
d_gene: TRBD1
abundance: NA
CDR3nt: TGTGCCAGCAGCCAAGAATGGAAGGGGGCGAACAACTATGGCTACACCTTC
CDR3aa: CASSQEWKGANNYGYTF

v_gene: TRBV28
j_gene: TRBJ2-7
d_gene: NA
abundance: once
CDR3nt: TGTGCCAGCAGTTTAGGGGGCGGGAGCGAGCAGTACTTC
CDR3aa: CASSLGGGSEQYF

v_gene: TRBV12-3/TRBV12-4
j_gene: TRBJ2-7
d_gene: NA
abundance: NA
CDR3nt: TGTGCCAGCAGTTCCAGGGCCTACGAGCAGTACTTC
CDR3aa: CASSSRAYEQYF

v_gene: TRBV19
j_gene: TRBJ2-2
d_gene: NA
abundance: NA
CDR3nt: TGTGCCAGTAAGATATTTTGGCACGGAGACACCGGGGAGCTGTTTTTT
CDR3aa: CASKIFWHGDTGELFF

v_gene: TRBV19
j_gene: TRBJ2-1
d_gene: TRBD2
abundance: NA
CDR3nt: TGTGCCAGTAGTCCCCTAGCGGGGAGCTCCTACAATGAGCAGTTCTTC
CDR3aa: CASSPLAGSSYNEQFF

v_gene: TRBV28
j_gene: TRBJ1-1
d_gene: NA
abundance: NA
CDR3nt: TGTGCCAGCAGCAGACCGAGGGGAGGACTCAACACTGAAGCTTTCTTT
CDR3aa: CASSRPRGGLNTEAFF

v_gene: TRBV9
j_gene: TRBJ2-3
d_gene: NA
abundance: NA
CDR3nt: TGTGCCAGCAGCGGTCGGGACTTTTCCACAGATACGCAGTATTTT
CDR3aa: CASSGRDFSTDTQYF

v_gene: TRBV5-3
j_gene: TRBJ2-6
d_gene: TRBD1
abundance: once
CDR3nt: TGTGCCAGAAGCTCTCACTGGGACAGGGGCTGCTCTGGGGCCAACGTCCTGACTTTC
CDR3aa: CARSSHWDRGCSGANVLTF

v_gene: TRBV6-5
j_gene: TRBJ1-1
d_gene: NA
abundance: NA
CDR3nt: TGTGCCACCTACCGGTTCGCCACTGAAGCTTTCTTT
CDR3aa: CATYRFATEAFF

v_gene: TRBV4-1
j_gene: TRBJ1-1
d_gene: NA
abundance: NA
CDR3nt: TGCGCCAGCAGCCAAGACGGGGTTATGGGCACTGAAGCTTTCTTT
CDR3aa: CASSQDGVMGTEAFF

v_gene: TRBV7-8
j_gene: TRBJ2-7
d_gene: NA
abundance: NA
CDR3nt: TGTGCCAGCAGCCCATGGACAGCTTCCTACGAGCAGTACTTC
CDR3aa: CASSPWTASYEQYF

v_gene: TRBV28
j_gene: TRBJ1-1
d_gene: TRBD1
abundance: NA
CDR3nt: TGTGCCAGCAGTTTATACGGACAGGGTAGAAACACTGAAGCTTTCTTT
CDR3aa: CASSLYGQGRNTEAFF

v_gene: TRBV7-2
j_gene: TRBJ2-6
d_gene: NA
abundance: NA
CDR3nt: TGTGCCAGCAGCGCAAACAGGGCGTTTGGGGCCAACGTCCTGACTTTC
CDR3aa: CASSANRAFGANVLTF

v_gene: TRBV28
j_gene: TRBJ1-4
d_gene: NA
abundance: few
CDR3nt: TGTGCCAGCGCCAGGGTCGTTAATGAAAAACTGTTTTTT
CDR3aa: CASARVVNEKLFF

v_gene: TRBV27
j_gene: TRBJ2-1
d_gene: TRBD2
abundance: NA
CDR3nt: TGTGCCAGCAGTTTAGTTCGTCGCTCACTAGCGGCACAGGGAGGAGAGCAGTTCTTC
CDR3aa: CASSLVRRSLAAQGGEQFF

v_gene: TRBV15
j_gene: TRBJ2-2
d_gene: TRBD2
abundance: NA
CDR3nt: TGTGCCACCAGCAGAGATCGGCTAGCGGGAGGGGTCAGCGGGGAGCTGTTTTTT
CDR3aa: CATSRDRLAGGVSGELFF

v_gene: TRBV19
j_gene: TRBJ2-5
d_gene: NA
abundance: NA
CDR3nt: TGTGCCAGTAGTATCGGAGGTTACCAAGAGACCCAGTACTTC
CDR3aa: CASSIGGYQETQYF

v_gene: TRBV18
j_gene: TRBJ2-1
d_gene: TRBD1
abundance: once
CDR3nt: TGTGCCAGCTCACCACCGGGACAGGCTAACAATGAGCAGTTCTTC
CDR3aa: CASSPPGQANNEQFF

v_gene: TRBV19
j_gene: TRBJ1-5
d_gene: TRBD1
abundance: NA
CDR3nt: TGTGCCAGTACCGGGACAGGGGTCCAGCCCCAGCATTTT
CDR3aa: CASTGTGVQPQHF

v_gene: TRBV20-1
j_gene: TRBJ1-1
d_gene: NA
abundance: NA
CDR3nt: TGCAGTGCTAGTAGTGGGTTTCGGAGCACTGAAGCTTTCTTT
CDR3aa: CSASSGFRSTEAFF

v_gene: TRBV28
j_gene: TRBJ1-5
d_gene: NA
abundance: NA
CDR3nt: TGTGCCAGCAGTTTAGGTGTAAGGGGCCCTCCTCATTATAGCAATCAGCCCCAGCATTTT
CDR3aa: CASSLGVRGPPHYSNQPQHF